The T cell receptor beta chain under discussion was sequenced for a study of blood T cell repertoires in COVID-19. For this clone: Relative to the germline gene, one junction end is altered; a read error may explain this.

Recovered status applied to Cohort 3 donors who had two consecutive negative PCRs. It also applied to those with clearance or with symptom resolution. Assay used: immunoSEQ multiplex PCR; TCRdb lists only in-frame clones, some missing. The sample holds 220,000 or so clones, over 80% seen once. The sample was PBMCs or T cells enriched from blood (not recorded which). The sequence derives from a woman between 40 and 50 years old who had recovered from COVID-19.

CDR3 in DNA: TGTGCCAGCAAACGGACAGCCTATGGCTACACTTTC. It is translated as CASKRTAYGYTF. This chain links TRBV9 with TRBJ1-2; D perhaps matches TRBD1 (6 bases). Germline CDR1 SGDLS, CDR2 YYNGEE. The CDR3 loop spans 12 amino acids.